These 8 T cell receptor beta chains came from one sample sequenced in a study of cytomegalovirus exposure and HLA in healthy donors. Primers: 60 Vbeta forward and 13 Jbeta reverse. The assay was immunoSEQ multiplex PCR, and TCRdb's table has in-frame clones only and misses some. The data hold tens of thousands of clones, with 78% observed a single time. The sequenced sample consisted of PBMCs. All receptors derive from a male donor in good health and CMV-seropositive.

V usage is TRBV5-6 and J usage is TRBJ2-7; 8 bases fit TRBD2. The length of the CDR3 is 15 residues. V gave up 4 bases and J gave up 4 bases; unmatched junction bases: 10. Germline CDR1 SGHDT, CDR2 YYEEEE. This CDR3 reads CASSGLRTSIYEQYF. The CDR3, as DNA: TGTGCCAGCAGCGGACTTCGGACTAGCATATACGAGCAGTACTTC.

This clone was detected a few times. In nucleotides, the CDR3 is TGTGCCAGCAGCAAAGGCAGGACTAGCGTAAACTCCTACAATGAGCAGTTCTTC. Translated: CASSKGRTSVNSYNEQFF. V usage is TRBV21-1 and J usage is TRBJ2-1; the DNA was not compared with TRBD2, the D call given in the table. TRBV21-1 is termed a pseudogene. The CDR3 is 18 residues long.

The chain combines TRBV18 with TRBJ2-7, with D perhaps TRBD2 (6 bases). The CDR3 totals 12 residues. Trimming removed 2 bases at V and 4 bases at J, with 6 bases between. Germline CDR1 is KGHSH and CDR2 is LQKENI. CDR3 nucleotides: TGTGCCAGCTCACCAGCGGGGTACGAGCAGTACTTC. Its protein product is CASSPAGYEQYF.

The rearrangement uses TRBV9 and TRBJ2-5; 7 bases are a match to TRBD2. J gave up 2 bases and V 0 bases, and 7 bases lay outside the gene matches. Germline lookup yields CDR1 SGDLS and CDR2 YYNGEE. The CDR3 is 16 amino acids. The CDR3 here is CASSVVEASGQETQYF. CDR3 nucleotide sequence: TGTGCCAGCAGCGTAGTGGAGGCTAGCGGTCAAGAGACCCAGTACTTC.

The chain recombines TRBV5-4 with TRBJ2-2; 9 positions agree with TRBD1. Germline CDR1 is SGHNT and CDR2 is YYREEE (reference sequence). Germline trimming cut 3 bases from V and 7 bases from J; bases unmatched to any gene: 7. This CDR3 contains 15 residues. Written as DNA, the CDR3 is TGTGCCAGCAGCTCCACAGGGGGCTTGGGCGGGGAGCTGTTTTTT. Residues: CASSSTGGLGGELFF.

The chain couples TRBV6-5 to TRBJ2-3; possibly TRBD2 for D (6 bases). Germline CDR1 and CDR2: MNHEY and SVGAGI. V was cut by 6 bases and J by 4 bases, with 11 bases left in between. The CDR3 runs to 13 residues. The CDR3 DNA sequence: TGTGCCAGCAGCAGCGGGTGGGCAGATACGCAGTATTTT. It is translated as CASSSGWADTQYF.

This clone has at least ten counts. The genes are TRBV5-6 and TRBJ1-4, with 9 nucleotides matching TRBD1. Germline-derived CDR1 and CDR2 are SGHDT and YYEEEE. CDR3 size: 15 residues. V gave up 5 bases and J gave up 4 bases; unmatched junction bases: 6. CDR3 sequence (DNA): TGTGCCAGCAGTTCGGGGACAGGGTATAATGAAAAACTGTTTTTT. Protein product: CASSSGTGYNEKLFF.

This clone was observed a single time. The chain uses TRBV25-1 and TRBJ1-2; D call uncertain. Germline V gives CDR1 MGHDK, CDR2 SYGVNS. This CDR3 spans 11 amino acids. The V and J ends lost 5 bases and 5 bases respectively, with 6 bases between them. For the CDR3, the DNA is TGTGCCAGCAGTTCCCTATATGGCTACACCTTC. It encodes CASSSLYGYTF.